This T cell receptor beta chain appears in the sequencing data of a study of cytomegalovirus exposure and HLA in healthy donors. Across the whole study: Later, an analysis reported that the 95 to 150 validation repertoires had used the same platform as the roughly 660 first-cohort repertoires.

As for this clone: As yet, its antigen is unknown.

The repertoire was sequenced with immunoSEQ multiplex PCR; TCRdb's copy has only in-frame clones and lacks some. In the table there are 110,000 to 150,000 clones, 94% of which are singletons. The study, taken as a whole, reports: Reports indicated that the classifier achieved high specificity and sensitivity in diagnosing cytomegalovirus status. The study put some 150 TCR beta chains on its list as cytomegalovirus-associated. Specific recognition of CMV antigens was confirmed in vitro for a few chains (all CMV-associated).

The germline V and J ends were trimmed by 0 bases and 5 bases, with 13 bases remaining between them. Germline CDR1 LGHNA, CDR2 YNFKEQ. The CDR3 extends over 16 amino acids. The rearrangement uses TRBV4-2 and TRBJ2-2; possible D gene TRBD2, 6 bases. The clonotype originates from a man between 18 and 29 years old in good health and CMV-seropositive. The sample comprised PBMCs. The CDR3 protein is CASSQDPGSGTGELFF. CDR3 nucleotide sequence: TGTGCCAGCAGCCAAGATCCCGGGAGTGGGACCGGGGAGCTGTTTTTT.